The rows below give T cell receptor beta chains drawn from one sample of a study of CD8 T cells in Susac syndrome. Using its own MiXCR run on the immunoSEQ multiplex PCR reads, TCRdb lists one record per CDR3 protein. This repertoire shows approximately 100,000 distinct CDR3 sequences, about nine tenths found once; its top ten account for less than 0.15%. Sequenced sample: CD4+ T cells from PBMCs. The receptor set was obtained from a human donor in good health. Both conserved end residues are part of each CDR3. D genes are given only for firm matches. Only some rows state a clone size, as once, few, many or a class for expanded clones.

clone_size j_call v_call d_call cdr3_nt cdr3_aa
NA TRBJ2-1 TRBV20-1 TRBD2 TGCAGTGCCGTAGAGTTTCCCGGGACTAGCGGGGTTAGCTCCTACAATGAGCAGTTCTTC CSAVEFPGTSGVSSYNEQFF
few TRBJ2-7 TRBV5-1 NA TGCGCCAGCAGCTCGCGGGCCTACGAGCAGTACTTC CASSSRAYEQYF
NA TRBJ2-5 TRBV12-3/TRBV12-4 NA TGTGCCAGCAGTTTGCAGGTCCAAGAGACCCAGTACTTC CASSLQVQETQYF
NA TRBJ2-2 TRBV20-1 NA TGCAGTGCTAGAGTGAGGGGCAGCACCGGGGAGCTGTTTTTT CSARVRGSTGELFF
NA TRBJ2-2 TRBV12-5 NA TGTGCTAGTGGTTTGAACTCGGACCTGGGCGGCCGCTGGTCCGGGGAGCTGTTTTTT CASGLNSDLGGRWSGELFF
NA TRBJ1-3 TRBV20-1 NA TGCAGTGCGAGCCGGAGGGCTGGAAACACCATATATTTT CSASRRAGNTIYF
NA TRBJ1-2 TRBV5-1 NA TGCGCCAGCAGCTTGGATGTGGGGGACGATGGCTACACCTTC CASSLDVGDDGYTF
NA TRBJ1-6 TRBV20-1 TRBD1 TGCAGTGCTCCCAGATCTACAGGGGGCTTTTCACCCCTCCACTTT CSAPRSTGGFSPLHF
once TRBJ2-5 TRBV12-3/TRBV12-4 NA TGTGCCAGCAGCCGGGTGGGAGCGGGCCCTCCGACCCAGTACTTC CASSRVGAGPPTQYF
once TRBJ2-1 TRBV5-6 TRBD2 TGTGCCAGCAGCCTGCCCTTGACTAGCGGGACCCACCATGAGCAGTTCTTC CASSLPLTSGTHHEQFF
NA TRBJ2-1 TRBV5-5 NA TGTGCCAGCGTATCTGGGAATGAGCAGTTCTTC CASVSGNEQFF
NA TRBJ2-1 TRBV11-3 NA TGTGCCAGCAGCTTACCCGGGAGCAATGAGCAGTTCTTC CASSLPGSNEQFF
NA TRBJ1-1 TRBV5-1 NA TGCGCCAGCAGCTTGTTGACCCAGTCGGTCGGGGATTGGACTGAAGCTTTCTTT CASSLLTQSVGDWTEAFF
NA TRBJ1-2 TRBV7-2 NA TGTGCCAGCAGCTTAGCGCCAGACTCCTATGGCTACACCTTC CASSLAPDSYGYTF
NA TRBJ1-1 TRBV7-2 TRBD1 TGTGCCAGCAGCTCGGGACAGGGGAGGCTCGCTGAAGCTTTCTTT CASSSGQGRLAEAFF
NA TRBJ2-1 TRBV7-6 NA TGTGCCAGCAGCTCGAGGGGACTTGGGGCTGTCGATGAGCAGTTCTTC CASSSRGLGAVDEQFF
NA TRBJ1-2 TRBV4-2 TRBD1 TGTGCCAGCAGCCAAGATGGGGACGGGACAGGCCGTGGGGACACCTTC CASSQDGDGTGRGDTF
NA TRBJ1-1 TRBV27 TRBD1 TGTGCCAGCACCGGGAGGGGACAGGGACGTTTGAACACTGAAGCTTTCTTT CASTGRGQGRLNTEAFF
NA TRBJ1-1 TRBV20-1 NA TGCAGTGCTAGACGACGGACGGCTTTGACTGAAGCTTTCTTT CSARRRTALTEAFF
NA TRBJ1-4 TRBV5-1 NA TGCGCCAGCAGCTCGGGTGGAGGTCCCGCAACTAATGAAAAACTGTTTTTT CASSSGGGPATNEKLFF
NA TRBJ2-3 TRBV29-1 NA TGCAGCGGGAACCCCGGGGGTCGCACAGATACGCAGTATTTT CSGNPGGRTDTQYF
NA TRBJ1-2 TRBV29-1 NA TGCAGCGTTGAAATGGGACGTTATGGCTACACCTTC CSVEMGRYGYTF
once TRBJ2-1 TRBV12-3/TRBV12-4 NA TGTGCCAGCAGGTCCTCTAGGCAGCACGGGCAGTTCTTC CASRSSRQHGQFF
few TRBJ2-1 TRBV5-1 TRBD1 TGCGCCAGCAGCTTGGTGGGACAGGGGGGGAATGAGCAGTTCTTC CASSLVGQGGNEQFF
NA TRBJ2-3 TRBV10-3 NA TGTGCCATCAGTGATGGGAGGTCCACAGATACGCAGTATTTT CAISDGRSTDTQYF
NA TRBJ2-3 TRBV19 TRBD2 TGTGCCTGCGGGGGATTATACACAGATACGCAGTATTTT CACGGLYTDTQYF
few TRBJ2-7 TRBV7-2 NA TGTGCCAGCAGCCCCGCGGGCTCTAACCACGAGCAGTACTTC CASSPAGSNHEQYF
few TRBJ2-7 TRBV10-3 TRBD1 TGTGCCACCACCCGGGACAGGGCTCGCGAGCAGTACTTC CATTRDRAREQYF
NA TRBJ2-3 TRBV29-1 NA TGCAGCGTTGACTTGGGGAGCACAGATACGCAGTATTTT CSVDLGSTDTQYF